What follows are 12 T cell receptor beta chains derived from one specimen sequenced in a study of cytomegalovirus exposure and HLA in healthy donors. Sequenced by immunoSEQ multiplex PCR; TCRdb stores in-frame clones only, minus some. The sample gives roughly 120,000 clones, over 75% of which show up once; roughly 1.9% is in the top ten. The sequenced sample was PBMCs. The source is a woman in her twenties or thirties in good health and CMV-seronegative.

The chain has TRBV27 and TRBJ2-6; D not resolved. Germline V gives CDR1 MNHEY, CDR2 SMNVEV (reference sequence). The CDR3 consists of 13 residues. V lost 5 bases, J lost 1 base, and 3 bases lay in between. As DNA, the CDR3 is TGTGCCAGCAGTCCTTCTGGGGCCAACGTCCTGACTTTC. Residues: CASSPSGANVLTF.

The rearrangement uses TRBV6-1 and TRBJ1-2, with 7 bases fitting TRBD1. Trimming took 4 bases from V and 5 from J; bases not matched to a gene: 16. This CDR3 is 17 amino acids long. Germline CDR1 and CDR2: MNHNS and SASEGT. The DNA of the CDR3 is TGTGCCAGCAGTGCCCAGGGGGTTCCCAGGGGTCGGTATGGCTACACCTTC. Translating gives CASSAQGVPRGRYGYTF.

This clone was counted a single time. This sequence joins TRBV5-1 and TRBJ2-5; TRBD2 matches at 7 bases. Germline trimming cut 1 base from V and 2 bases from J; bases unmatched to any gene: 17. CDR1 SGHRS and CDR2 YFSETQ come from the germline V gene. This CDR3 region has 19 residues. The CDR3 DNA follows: TGCGCCAGCAGCTTGCAGCGAGTAGGGACTACAAGTTATCAAGAGACCCAGTACTTC. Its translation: CASSLQRVGTTSYQETQYF.

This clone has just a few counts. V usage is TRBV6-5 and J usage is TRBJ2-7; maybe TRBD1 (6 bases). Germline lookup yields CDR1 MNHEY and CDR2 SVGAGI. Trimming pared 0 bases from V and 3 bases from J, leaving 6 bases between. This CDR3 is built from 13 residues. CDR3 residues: CASSYSTGYEQYF. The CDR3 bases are TGTGCCAGCAGTTACTCGACAGGCTACGAGCAGTACTTC.

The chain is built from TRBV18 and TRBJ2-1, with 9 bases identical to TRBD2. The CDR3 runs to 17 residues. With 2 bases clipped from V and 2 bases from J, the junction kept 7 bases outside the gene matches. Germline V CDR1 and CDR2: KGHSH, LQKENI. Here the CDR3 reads CASSPASSSGTYNEQFF. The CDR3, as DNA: TGTGCCAGCTCACCAGCATCTTCTAGCGGGACCTACAATGAGCAGTTCTTC.

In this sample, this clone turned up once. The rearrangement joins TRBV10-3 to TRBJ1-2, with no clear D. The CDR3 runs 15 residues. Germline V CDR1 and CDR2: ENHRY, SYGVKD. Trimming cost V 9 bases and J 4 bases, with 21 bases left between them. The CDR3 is CAIREPKDVRYGYTF. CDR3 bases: TGTGCCATACGGGAGCCTAAAGACGTCCGCTATGGCTACACCTTC.

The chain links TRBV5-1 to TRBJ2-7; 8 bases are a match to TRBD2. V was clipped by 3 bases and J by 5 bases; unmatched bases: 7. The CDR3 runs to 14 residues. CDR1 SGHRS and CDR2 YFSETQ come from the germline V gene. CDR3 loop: CASSSPGGGDEQYF. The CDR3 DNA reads TGCGCCAGCAGCTCCCCGGGGGGGGGAGACGAGCAGTACTTC.

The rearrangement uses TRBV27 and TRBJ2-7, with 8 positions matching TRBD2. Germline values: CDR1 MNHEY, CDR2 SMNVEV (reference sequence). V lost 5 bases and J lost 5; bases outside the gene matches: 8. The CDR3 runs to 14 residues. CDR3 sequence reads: CASSARLAHHEQYF. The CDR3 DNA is TGTGCCAGCAGTGCCCGACTAGCGCACCACGAGCAGTACTTC.

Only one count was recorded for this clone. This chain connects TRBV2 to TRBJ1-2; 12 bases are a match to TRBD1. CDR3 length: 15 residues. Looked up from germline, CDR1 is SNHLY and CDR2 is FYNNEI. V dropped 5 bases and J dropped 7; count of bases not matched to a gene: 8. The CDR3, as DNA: TGTGCCAGCAGTACCGAGGGACAGGGGGCTGGTGGCTACACCTTC. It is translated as CASSTEGQGAGGYTF.

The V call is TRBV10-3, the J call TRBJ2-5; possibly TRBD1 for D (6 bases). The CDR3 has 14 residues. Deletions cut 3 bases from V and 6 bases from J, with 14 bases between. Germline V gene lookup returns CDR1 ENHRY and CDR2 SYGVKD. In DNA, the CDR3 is TGTGCCATCAGTGATTTTTGGGGGCAAAAGACCCAGTACTTC. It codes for CAISDFWGQKTQYF.

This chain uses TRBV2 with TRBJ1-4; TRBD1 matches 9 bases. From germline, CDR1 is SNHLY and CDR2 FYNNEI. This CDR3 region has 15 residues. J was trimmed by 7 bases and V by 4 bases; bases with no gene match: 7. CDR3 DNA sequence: TGTGCCAGCAGTGCTAATGACAGGGGGGCTGAAAAACTGTTTTTT. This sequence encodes CASSANDRGAEKLFF. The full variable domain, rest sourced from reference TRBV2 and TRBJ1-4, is EPEVTQTPSHQVTQMGQEVILRCVPISNHLYFYWYRQILGQKVEFLVSFYNNEISEKSEIFDDQFSVERPDGSNFTLKIRSTKLEDSAMYFCASSANDRGAEKLFFGSGTQLSVL.

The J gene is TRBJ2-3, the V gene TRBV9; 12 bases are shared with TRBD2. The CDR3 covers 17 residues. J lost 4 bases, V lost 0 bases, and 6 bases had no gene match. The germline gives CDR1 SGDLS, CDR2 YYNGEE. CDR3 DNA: TGTGCCAGCAGCGTAGGGGCGCTAGCGGGGGGGCCAGATACGCAGTATTTT. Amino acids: CASSVGALAGGPDTQYF. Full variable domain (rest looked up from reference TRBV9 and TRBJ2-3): DSGVTQTPKHLITATGQRVTLRCSPRSGDLSVYWYQQSLDQGLQFLIQYYNGEERAKGNILERFSAQQFPDLHSELNLSSLELGDSALYFCASSVGALAGGPDTQYFGPGTRLTVL.